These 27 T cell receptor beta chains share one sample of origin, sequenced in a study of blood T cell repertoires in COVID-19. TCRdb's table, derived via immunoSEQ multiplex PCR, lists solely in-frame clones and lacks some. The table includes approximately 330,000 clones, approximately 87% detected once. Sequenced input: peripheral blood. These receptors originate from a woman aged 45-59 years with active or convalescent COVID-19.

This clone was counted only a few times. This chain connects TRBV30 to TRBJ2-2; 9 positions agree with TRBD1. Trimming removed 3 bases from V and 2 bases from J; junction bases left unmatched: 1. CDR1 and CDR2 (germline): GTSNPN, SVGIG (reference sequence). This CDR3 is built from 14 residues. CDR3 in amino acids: CAWRGQGNTGELFF. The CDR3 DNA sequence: TGTGCCTGGAGGGGACAGGGCAACACCGGGGAGCTGTTTTTT.

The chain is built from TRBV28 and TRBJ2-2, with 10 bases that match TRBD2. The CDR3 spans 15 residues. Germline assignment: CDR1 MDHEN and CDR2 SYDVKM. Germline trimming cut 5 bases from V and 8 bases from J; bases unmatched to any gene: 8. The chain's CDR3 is CASSPYLAGDGELFF. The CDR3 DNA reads TGTGCCAGCAGTCCCTATCTAGCGGGAGATGGGGAGCTGTTTTTT.

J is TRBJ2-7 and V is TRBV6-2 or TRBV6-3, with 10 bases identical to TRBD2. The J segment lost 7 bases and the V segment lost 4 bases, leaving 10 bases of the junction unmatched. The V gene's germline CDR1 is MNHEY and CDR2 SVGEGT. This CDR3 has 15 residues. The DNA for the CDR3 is TGTGCCAGCAGTTCTAGAGCGGGAGGGCCCCGGGAGCAGTACTTC. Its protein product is CASSSRAGGPREQYF.

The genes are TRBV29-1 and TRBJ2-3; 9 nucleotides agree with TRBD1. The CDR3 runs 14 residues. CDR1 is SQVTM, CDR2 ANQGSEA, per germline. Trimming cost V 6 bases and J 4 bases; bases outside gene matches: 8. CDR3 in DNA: TGCAGCGTGCGGGCGGGGACAGGGCCAGATACGCAGTATTTT. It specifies CSVRAGTGPDTQYF.

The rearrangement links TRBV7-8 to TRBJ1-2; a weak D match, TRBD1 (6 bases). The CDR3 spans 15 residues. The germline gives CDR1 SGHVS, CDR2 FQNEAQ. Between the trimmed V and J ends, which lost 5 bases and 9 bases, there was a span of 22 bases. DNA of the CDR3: TGTGCCAGCAGCGGAAGACAGGAAAACTTAAGTCGCTACACCTTC. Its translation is CASSGRQENLSRYTF.

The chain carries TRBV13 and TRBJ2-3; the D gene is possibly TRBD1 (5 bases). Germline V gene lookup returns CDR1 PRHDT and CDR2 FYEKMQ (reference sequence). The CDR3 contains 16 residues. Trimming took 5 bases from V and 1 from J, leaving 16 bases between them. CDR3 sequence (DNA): TGTGCCAGCAGCCCCACCCCAGGGCTCCGCACAGATACGCAGTATTTT. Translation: CASSPTPGLRTDTQYF.

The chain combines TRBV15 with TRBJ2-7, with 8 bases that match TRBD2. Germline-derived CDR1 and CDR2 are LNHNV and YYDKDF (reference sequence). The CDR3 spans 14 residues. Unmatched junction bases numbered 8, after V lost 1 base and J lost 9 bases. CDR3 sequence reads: CATSRVGGLEAQYF. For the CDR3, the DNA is TGTGCCACCAGCAGAGTCGGGGGACTAGAGGCGCAGTACTTC.

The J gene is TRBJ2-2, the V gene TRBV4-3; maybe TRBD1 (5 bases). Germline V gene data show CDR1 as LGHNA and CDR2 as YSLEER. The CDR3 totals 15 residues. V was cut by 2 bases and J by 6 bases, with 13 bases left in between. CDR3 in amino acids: CASSQSHRLAGELFF. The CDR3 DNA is TGCGCCAGCAGCCAATCCCACAGGTTGGCCGGGGAGCTGTTTTTT.

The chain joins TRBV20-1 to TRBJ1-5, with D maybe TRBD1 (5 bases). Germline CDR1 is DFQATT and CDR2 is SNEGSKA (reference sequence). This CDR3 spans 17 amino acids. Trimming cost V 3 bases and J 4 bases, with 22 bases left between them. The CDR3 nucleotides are TGCAGTGCTAGTCGGCAGGGTAATCTTTCCCTTAATCAGCCCCAGCATTTT. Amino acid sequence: CSASRQGNLSLNQPQHF.

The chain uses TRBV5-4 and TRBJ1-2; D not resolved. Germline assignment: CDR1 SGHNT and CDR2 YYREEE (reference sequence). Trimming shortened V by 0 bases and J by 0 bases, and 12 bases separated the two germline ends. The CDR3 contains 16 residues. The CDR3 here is CASSLGTVKANYGYTF. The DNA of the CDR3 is TGTGCCAGCAGCTTGGGAACAGTGAAAGCTAACTATGGCTACACCTTC.

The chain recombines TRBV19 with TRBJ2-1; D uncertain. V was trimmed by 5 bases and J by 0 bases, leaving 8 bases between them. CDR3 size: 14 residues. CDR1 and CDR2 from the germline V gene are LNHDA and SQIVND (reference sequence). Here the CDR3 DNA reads TGTGCCAGTAGTGAGAGGTTCTCCTACAATGAGCAGTTCTTC. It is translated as CASSERFSYNEQFF. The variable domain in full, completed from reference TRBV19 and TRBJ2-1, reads DGGITQSPKYLFRKEGQNVTLSCEQNLNHDAMYWYRQDPGQGLRLIYYSQIVNDFQKGDIAEGYSVSREKKESFPLTVTSAQKNPTAFYLCASSERFSYNEQFFGPGTRLTVL.

CDR3 residues: CASRRGTEAFF. CDR3 DNA: TGTGCCAGCCGCAGGGGCACTGAAGCTTTCTTT. The rearrangement links TRBV28 to TRBJ1-1; perhaps TRBD1 as D (6 bases). There are 11 residues in the CDR3. Trimming took 8 bases from V and 4 from J, leaving 8 bases between them. Germline values: CDR1 MDHEN, CDR2 SYDVKM. Using reference TRBV28 and TRBJ1-1 for the parts outside the CDR3, the full variable domain is DVKVTQSSRYLVKRTGEKVFLECVQDMDHENMFWYRQDPGLGLRLIYFSYDVKMKEKGDIPEGYSVSREKKERFSLILESASTNQTSMYLCASRRGTEAFFGQGTRLTVV.

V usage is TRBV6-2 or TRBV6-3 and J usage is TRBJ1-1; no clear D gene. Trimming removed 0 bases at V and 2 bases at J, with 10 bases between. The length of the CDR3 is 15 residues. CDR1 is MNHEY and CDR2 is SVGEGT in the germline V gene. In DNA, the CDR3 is TGTGCCAGCAGTTACTCAATCCAGGCTAACACTGAAGCTTTCTTT. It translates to CASSYSIQANTEAFF.

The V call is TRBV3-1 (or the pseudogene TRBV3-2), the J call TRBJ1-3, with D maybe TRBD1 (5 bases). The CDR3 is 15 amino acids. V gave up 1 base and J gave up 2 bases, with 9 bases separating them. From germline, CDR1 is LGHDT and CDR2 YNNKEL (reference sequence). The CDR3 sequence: CASSQGEGAGNTIYF. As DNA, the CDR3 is TGTGCCAGCAGCCAAGGAGAAGGGGCTGGAAACACCATATATTTT.

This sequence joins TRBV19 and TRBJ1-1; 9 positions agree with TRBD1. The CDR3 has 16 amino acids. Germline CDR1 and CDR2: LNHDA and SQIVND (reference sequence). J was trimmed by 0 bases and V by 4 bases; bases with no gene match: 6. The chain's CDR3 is CASSTGTGKLNTEAFF. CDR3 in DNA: TGTGCCAGTAGTACGGGGACAGGGAAATTGAACACTGAAGCTTTCTTT.

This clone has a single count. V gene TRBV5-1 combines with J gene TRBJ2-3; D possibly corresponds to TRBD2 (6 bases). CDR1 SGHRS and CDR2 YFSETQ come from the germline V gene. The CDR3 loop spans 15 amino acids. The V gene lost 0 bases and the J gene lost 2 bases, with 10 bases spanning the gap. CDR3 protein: CASSLGLVATDTQYF. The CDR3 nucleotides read TGCGCCAGCAGCTTGGGACTAGTCGCCACAGATACGCAGTATTTT.

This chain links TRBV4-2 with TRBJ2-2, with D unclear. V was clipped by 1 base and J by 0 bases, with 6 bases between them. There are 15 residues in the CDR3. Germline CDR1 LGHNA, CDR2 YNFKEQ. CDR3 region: CASSQGFTNTGELFF. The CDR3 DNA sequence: TGTGCCAGCAGCCAAGGTTTTACGAACACCGGGGAGCTGTTTTTT.

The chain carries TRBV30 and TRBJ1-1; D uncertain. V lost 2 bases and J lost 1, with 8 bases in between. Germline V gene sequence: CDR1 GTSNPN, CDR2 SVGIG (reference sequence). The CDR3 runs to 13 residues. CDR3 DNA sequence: TGTGCCTGGAGTAGATACTCGAACACTGAAGCTTTCTTT. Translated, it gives CAWSRYSNTEAFF.

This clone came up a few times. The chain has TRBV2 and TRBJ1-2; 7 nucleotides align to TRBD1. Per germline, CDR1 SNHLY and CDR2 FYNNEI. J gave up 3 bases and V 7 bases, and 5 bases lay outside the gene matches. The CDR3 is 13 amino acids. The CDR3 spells CASKLDRDYGYTF. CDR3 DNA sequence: TGTGCCAGCAAGCTCGACAGGGACTATGGCTACACCTTC.

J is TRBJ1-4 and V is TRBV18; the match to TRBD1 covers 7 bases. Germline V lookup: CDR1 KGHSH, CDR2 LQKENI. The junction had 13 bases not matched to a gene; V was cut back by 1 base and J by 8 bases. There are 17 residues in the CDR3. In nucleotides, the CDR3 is TGTGCCAGCTCACCACAAACAGGGGCCAGGTCTTCCGAAAAACTGTTTTTT. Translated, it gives CASSPQTGARSSEKLFF.

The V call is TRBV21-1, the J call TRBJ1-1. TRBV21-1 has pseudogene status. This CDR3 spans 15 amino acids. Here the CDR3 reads CASSTSANGYTEAFF. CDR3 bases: TGTGCCAGCAGCACCTCCGCGAACGGGTACACTGAAGCTTTCTTT.

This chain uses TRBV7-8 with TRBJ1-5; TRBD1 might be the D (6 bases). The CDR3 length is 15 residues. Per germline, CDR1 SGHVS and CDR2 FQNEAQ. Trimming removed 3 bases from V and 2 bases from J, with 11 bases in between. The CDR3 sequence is CASSFGGLGNQPQHF. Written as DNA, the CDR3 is TGTGCCAGCAGCTTTGGGGGCCTTGGCAATCAGCCCCAGCATTTT. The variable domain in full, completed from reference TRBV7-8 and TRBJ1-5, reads GAGVSQSPRYKVAKRGQDVALRCDPISGHVSLFWYQQALGQGPEFLTYFQNEAQLDKSGLPSDRFFAERPEGSVSTLKIQRTQQEDSAVYLCASSFGGLGNQPQHFGDGTRLSIL.

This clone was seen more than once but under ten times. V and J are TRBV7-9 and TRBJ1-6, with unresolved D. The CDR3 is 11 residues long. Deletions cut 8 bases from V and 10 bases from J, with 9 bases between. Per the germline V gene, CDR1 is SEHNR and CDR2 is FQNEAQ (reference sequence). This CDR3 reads CASSSGSPLHF. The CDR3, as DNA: TGTGCCAGCTCTTCGGGGTCACCCCTCCACTTT.

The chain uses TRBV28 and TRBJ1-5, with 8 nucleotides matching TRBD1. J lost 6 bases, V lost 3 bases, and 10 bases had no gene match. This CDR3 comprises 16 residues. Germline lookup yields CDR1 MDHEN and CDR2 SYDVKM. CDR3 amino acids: CASSLYRGGQRQPQHF. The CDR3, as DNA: TGTGCCAGCAGTTTGTACAGGGGGGGCCAACGTCAGCCCCAGCATTTT.

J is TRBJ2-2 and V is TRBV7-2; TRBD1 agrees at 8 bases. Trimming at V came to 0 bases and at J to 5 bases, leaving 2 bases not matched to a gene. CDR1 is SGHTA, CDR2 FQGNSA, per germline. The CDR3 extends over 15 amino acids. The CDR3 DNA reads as TGTGCCAGCAGCTTAGCGACAGGGGCGACCGGGGAGCTGTTTTTT. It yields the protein CASSLATGATGELFF. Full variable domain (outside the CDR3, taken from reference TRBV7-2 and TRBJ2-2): GAGVSQSPSNKVTEKGKDVELRCDPISGHTALYWYRQSLGQGLEFLIYFQGNSAPDKSGLPSDRFSAERTGGSVSTLTIQRTQQEDSAVYLCASSLATGATGELFFGEGSRLTVL.

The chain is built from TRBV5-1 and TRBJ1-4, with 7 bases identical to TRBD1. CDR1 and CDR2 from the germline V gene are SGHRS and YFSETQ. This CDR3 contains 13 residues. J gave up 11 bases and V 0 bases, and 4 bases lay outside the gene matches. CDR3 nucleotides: TGCGCCAGCAGCTTGGTAACAGGGGAGAAACTGTTTTTT. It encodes CASSLVTGEKLFF.

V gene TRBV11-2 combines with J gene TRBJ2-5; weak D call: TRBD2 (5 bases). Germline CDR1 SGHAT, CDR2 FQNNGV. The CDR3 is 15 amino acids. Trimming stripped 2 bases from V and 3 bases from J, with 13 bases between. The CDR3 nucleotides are TGTGCCAGCAGCTTATATGTGTCGGGGAAAGAGACCCAGTACTTC. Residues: CASSLYVSGKETQYF. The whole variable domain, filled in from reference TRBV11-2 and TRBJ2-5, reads EAGVAQSPRYKIIEKRQSVAFWCNPISGHATLYWYQQILGQGPKLLIQFQNNGVVDDSQLPKDRFSAERLKGVDSTLKIQPAKLEDSAVYLCASSLYVSGKETQYFGPGTRLLVL.